Below are 9 T cell receptor beta chains sequenced from a single sample in a study of blood T cells in healthy people across ages (dated by TCRdb to between 2015 and 2017). The method behind the library was 5' RACE. This sample was sequenced with an Illumina HiSeq 2500. The second PCR ran for roughly 7 to 11 cycles and used a J-beta primer mix along with a sample-barcoded 5' primer. TCRdb's own reprocessing of the public reads used fastp at Q25 and MiXCR and kept productive beta chains. Entries that share a CDR3 protein sequence are merged under the most common genes and DNA. The sample table lists about 1.6 million distinct CDR3 sequences, about 35% of them with a count of one. Roughly 10% of the sample comes from the top ten. Sequencing was carried out using blood. The receptors were gathered from a woman aged 30 to 39 in good health.

This clonotype was counted a few times. This chain uses TRBV10-2 with TRBJ1-2; D uncertain. Germline V CDR1 and CDR2: WSHSY, SAAADI. The CDR3 is 13 residues long. The germline V and J ends were trimmed by 7 bases and 0 bases, with 9 bases remaining between them. The CDR3 protein is CASMEGANYGYTF. CDR3 sequence (DNA): TGCGCCAGCATGGAGGGAGCTAACTATGGCTACACCTTC.

This clonotype was observed a few times. At one end the junction does not follow the germline gene, possibly because of a read error. The chain links TRBV28 to TRBJ1-1; D remains ambiguous. The length of the CDR3 is 14 residues. In germline, CDR1 is MDHEN, CDR2 SYDVKM. CDR3: CASSLRPANTETFF. DNA of the CDR3: TGTGCCAGCAGTCTCCGGCCAGCGAACACTGAAACTTTCTTT.

The gene calls are TRBV4-1 and TRBJ1-2; TRBD1 might be the D (6 bases). The CDR3 has 15 residues. Germline lookup yields CDR1 MGHRA and CDR2 YSYEKL. V lost 2 bases, J lost 3 bases, and 13 bases lay in between. CDR3 DNA sequence: TGCGCCAGCAGCCAATTACAGGGTAGCGACTATGGCTACACCTTC. This translates into CASSQLQGSDYGYTF.

V gene TRBV29-1 combines with J gene TRBJ2-5; 10 bases are a match to TRBD2. V trimming: 2 bases; J trimming: 6 bases; junction bases outside the gene matches: 3. Germline CDR1 reads SQVTM; CDR2 reads ANQGSEA. This CDR3 has 13 residues. CDR3 sequence: CSVEIAGGQTQYF. DNA of the CDR3: TGCAGCGTTGAAATAGCGGGAGGACAGACCCAGTACTTC.

This sequence joins TRBV4-1 and TRBJ1-5, with no clear D. V was pared by 1 base and J by 10 bases, with 14 bases between. The CDR3 contains 14 residues. Per germline, CDR1 MGHRA and CDR2 YSYEKL. The chain's CDR3 is CASSQGRADGPQHF. DNA for the CDR3: TGCGCCAGCAGCCAAGGACGAGCTGATGGTCCCCAGCATTTT.

Only a few counts were recorded for this clonotype. The rearrangement joins TRBV9 to TRBJ2-3; TRBD2 agrees at 9 bases. CDR1 and CDR2 (germline): SGDLS, YYNGEE. The junction had 11 bases not matched to a gene; V was cut back by 4 bases and J by 5 bases. The CDR3 totals 16 residues. The CDR3 nucleotides read TGTGCCAGCAGCCCCTCGGGCGGGGGGGCCATAGATACGCAGTATTTT. Protein product: CASSPSGGGAIDTQYF.

The sample holds many counts of this clonotype. CDR3 coding DNA: TGCAGTGCTCTTGGGGGCAATCAGCCCCAGCATTTT. Protein sequence: CSALGGNQPQHF. The chain carries TRBV20-1 and TRBJ1-5; D not certain. V dropped 5 bases and J dropped 2 bases, with 7 bases sitting between them. The germline V gene has CDR1 DFQATT and CDR2 SNEGSKA (reference sequence). The CDR3 spans 12 residues.

In the case of this clonotype: A read error may explain this, as a much larger clone is one base away. The chain is built from TRBV20-1 and TRBJ2-1; either TRBD1 or TRBD2 may fit D (6 bases each). The CDR3 is 12 amino acids. CDR1 and CDR2 from the germline V gene are DFQATT and SNEGSKA (reference sequence). The V end lost 3 bases, the J end lost 10 bases, and 13 bases lay between the germline ends. In DNA, the CDR3 is TGCAGTGCTAGGACGGGGGCCTACGAGCAGTTCTTC. Its translation: CSARTGAYEQFF.

The V and J genes are TRBV13 and TRBJ2-3; 10 bases are shared with TRBD2. Germline-derived CDR1 and CDR2 are PRHDT and FYEKMQ (reference sequence). Trimming at V came to 0 bases and at J to 9 bases, leaving 9 bases not matched to a gene. CDR3 size: 16 residues. As DNA, the CDR3 is TGTGCCAGCAGCTTAGGTCCAGCGGGGGGGTTAACAACGCAGTATTTT. Residues: CASSLGPAGGLTTQYF.